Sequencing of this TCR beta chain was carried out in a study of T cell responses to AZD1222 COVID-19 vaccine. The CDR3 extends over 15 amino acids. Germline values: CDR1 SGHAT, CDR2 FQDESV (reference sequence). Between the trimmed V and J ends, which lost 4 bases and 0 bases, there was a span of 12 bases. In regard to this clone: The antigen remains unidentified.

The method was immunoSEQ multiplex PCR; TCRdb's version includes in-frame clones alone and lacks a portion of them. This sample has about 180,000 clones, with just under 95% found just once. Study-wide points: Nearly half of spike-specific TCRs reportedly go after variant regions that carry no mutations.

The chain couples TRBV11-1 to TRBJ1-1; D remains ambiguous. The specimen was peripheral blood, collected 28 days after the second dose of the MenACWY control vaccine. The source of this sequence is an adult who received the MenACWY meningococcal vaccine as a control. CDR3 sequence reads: CASSSSRSMNTEAFF. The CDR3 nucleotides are TGTGCCAGCAGCTCGTCCAGAAGCATGAACACTGAAGCTTTCTTT.